This T cell receptor beta chain derives from a study of cytomegalovirus exposure and HLA in healthy donors. PCR involved 60 Vbeta and 13 Jbeta primers. TCRdb keeps only in-frame clones here, not all; method: immunoSEQ multiplex PCR. The sample comprises under 200,000 clones, approximately 79% of which are singletons, and 1.5% to 2% rests with the top ten. Germline CDR1 and CDR2: SGHRS and YFSETQ. The CDR3 is 15 amino acids. Trimming pared 0 bases from V and 2 bases from J, leaving 11 bases between. The chain combines TRBV5-1 with TRBJ1-2; D remains ambiguous. This TCR was sampled from a human donor in good health. The specimen was PBMCs. CDR3 sequence (DNA): TGCGCCAGCAGCTTGGATGCAGGTACCAACTATGGCTACACCTTC. It specifies CASSLDAGTNYGYTF.